A selection of T cell receptor beta chains follows, all from one sample in a study of T cell changes during pregnancy in multiple sclerosis. TCRdb keeps only in-frame clones here, not all; method: immunoSEQ multiplex PCR. The profile shows about 39,000 clones, 84% of them singletons. The specimen comprised CD4+ T cells from peripheral blood mononuclear cells, sampled before pregnancy. These receptors were collected from a female donor with multiple sclerosis, enrolled in a pregnancy study. The CDR3 runs from the conserved cysteine through the conserved F or W. The D gene is left open where the match is weak. Clone size is stated in some rows and not others, as once, few, many or a class when expanded.

>.|.|TRBJ2-1|TRBV5-1
TGCGCCAGCAGCTGGGGGGTAAGGATAGGCAATGAGCAGTTCTTC
CASSWGVRIGNEQFF
>.|.|TRBJ2-3|TRBV11-2
TGTGCCAGCAGCTCCATGAGGGAGCAGATCACAGATACGCAGTATTTT
CASSSMREQITDTQYF
>few|TRBD2|TRBJ2-3|TRBV2
TGTGCCAGCAGTGTGTCTAGCGGGGGACTGAGCACAGATACGCAGTATTTT
CASSVSSGGLSTDTQYF
>.|.|TRBJ2-1|TRBV27
TGTGCCAGCAGTTTTTCACCCGGAGGTGGCGATGAGCAGTTCTTC
CASSFSPGGGDEQFF
>.|.|TRBJ2-3|TRBV11-2
TGTGCCAGCAGCCAATGGGCGGGACTTAGCACAGATACGCAGTATTTT
CASSQWAGLSTDTQYF
>.|.|TRBJ1-1|TRBV9
TGTGCCAGCAGCGTAGAGCCGGGGATGGACACTGAAGCTTTCTTT
CASSVEPGMDTEAFF
>.|.|TRBJ1-2|TRBV30
TGTGCCTGGATCCCGGGGGGGAACTATGGCTACACCTTC
CAWIPGGNYGYTF
>.|.|TRBJ1-2|TRBV6-5
TGTGCCAGCAGTTATGACTCGGCCCAGGGATATGGCTACACCTTC
CASSYDSAQGYGYTF
>.|TRBD2|TRBJ2-5|TRBV5-1
TGCGCCAGCAGCCCCCTAATCCTAGCGGGAGAGTCAGAGACCCAGTACTTC
CASSPLILAGESETQYF
>.|TRBD1|TRBJ1-6|TRBV5-1
TGCGCCAGCAGCGGACGGGACAGGGGGCAATCACCCCTCCACTTT
CASSGRDRGQSPLHF
>.|.|TRBJ2-5|TRBV5-1
TGCGCCAGCAGCTTGCCAGGGCCCCAAGAGACCCAGTACTTC
CASSLPGPQETQYF
>few|.|TRBJ2-5|TRBV12-5
TGTGCTAGTGAGTGGGGCGGCAACGGAGAGACCCAGTACTTC
CASEWGGNGETQYF
>.|TRBD2|TRBJ2-3|TRBV12-5
TGTGCTAGTGGTCTGAGCCTAGCGGGGGTCGGGGGTACGCAGTATTTT
CASGLSLAGVGGTQYF
>.|.|TRBJ2-6|TRBV28
TGTGCCAGCAGTTTCATGAGGGGGGACAGACGCTCTGGGGCCAACGTCCTGACTTTC
CASSFMRGDRRSGANVLTF
>once|TRBD2|TRBJ2-7|TRBV28
TGTGCCAGCAGTCCAGCGGGAGAGACAAGCTCCTACGAGCAGTACTTC
CASSPAGETSSYEQYF
>.|TRBD2|TRBJ2-2|TRBV7-3
TGTGCCAGCAGCCACCCGGGTGGCGGGGGGAACACCGGGGAGCTGTTTTTT
CASSHPGGGGNTGELFF
>.|.|TRBJ1-5|TRBV19
TGTGCCAGTAGTATAGTGGGAGCGACAAATCAGCCCCAGCATTTT
CASSIVGATNQPQHF
>.|.|TRBJ1-5|TRBV4-3
TGCGCCAGCAGCCAACATGGGGGCGACAATCAGCCCCAGCATTTT
CASSQHGGDNQPQHF
>once|TRBD1|TRBJ1-4|TRBV30
TGTGCCTGGAGTCCCCTCGGACAGGGGATTGGTGAAAAACTGTTTTTT
CAWSPLGQGIGEKLFF
>.|.|TRBJ2-7|TRBV9
TGTGCCAGCAGCGCGGACAGTTTGGGTTACTCCTACGAGCAGTACTTC
CASSADSLGYSYEQYF
>.|.|TRBJ1-1|TRBV7-9
TGTGCCAGCAGCTTAGTGTCGGAGCACACTGAAGCTTTCTTT
CASSLVSEHTEAFF
>.|TRBD1|TRBJ1-1|TRBV19
TGTGCCAGTGAGACAGGGTTTAGGAACACTGAAGCTTTCTTT
CASETGFRNTEAFF
>few|TRBD1|TRBJ2-1|TRBV29-1
TGCAGCGCAAAAAGGGGGACAGGGGCGGCCAATGAGCAGTTCTTC
CSAKRGTGAANEQFF
>once|.|TRBJ2-4|TRBV9
TGTGCCAGCAGCGTAGCCCCTCCGGGGGTGGCCAAAAACATTCAGTACTTC
CASSVAPPGVAKNIQYF
>few|TRBD1|TRBJ1-5|TRBV4-1
TGCGCCAGCAGCCACACGAGACAGGGGGTCCAGCATTTT
CASSHTRQGVQHF
>.|TRBD1|TRBJ1-4|TRBV7-6
TGTGCCAGCAGCTTAGCCTACAGGGACAGGAATGAAAAACTGTTTTTT
CASSLAYRDRNEKLFF
>.|.|TRBJ1-1|TRBV7-9
TGTGCCAGCAGCTTAGAGGGGGACACTGAAGCTTTCTTT
CASSLEGDTEAFF
>.|.|TRBJ1-5|TRBV7-2
TGTGCCAGCTCGCCTGGGTTGCGGGGGGATCAGCCCCAGCATTTT
CASSPGLRGDQPQHF
>.|TRBD1|TRBJ2-3|TRBV7-9
TGTGCCAGCAGCTTAGCGATGGCAGGGGGCGCGGATACGCAGTATTTT
CASSLAMAGGADTQYF
>.|.|TRBJ2-2|TRBV4-1
TGCGCCAGCAGCCAAGAGAGCGCAGCGAACACCGGGGAGCTGTTTTTT
CASSQESAANTGELFF
>.|TRBD1|TRBJ1-2|TRBV7-9
TGTGCCAGCAGCTTAGGATCCGGGACAGCCCTCTTGGGTTATGGCTACACCTTC
CASSLGSGTALLGYGYTF
>.|.|TRBJ2-3|TRBV19
TGTGCCAGTAGTAGCGGGGTCAGCACAGATACGCAGTATTTT
CASSSGVSTDTQYF
>.|TRBD2|TRBJ2-1|TRBV5-1
TGCGCCAGCAGCTTGGGGCTAGCGGGAGGAGGTGAGCAGTTCTTC
CASSLGLAGGGEQFF
>few|.|TRBJ1-6|TRBV10-2
TGCGCCAGCAGACAGGGACGGAATAATTCACCCCTCCACTTT
CASRQGRNNSPLHF
>.|.|TRBJ1-5|TRBV18
TGTGCCAGCTCCGTGGGGGCGGATCAGCCCCAGCATTTT
CASSVGADQPQHF
>.|.|TRBJ1-1|TRBV19
TGTGCCTCCGCTAGGAACACTGAAGCTTTCTTT
CASARNTEAFF
>.|.|TRBJ1-6|TRBV4-3
TGCGCCAGCAGCCAAGTTCCCGCAGGTTCACCCCTCCACTTT
CASSQVPAGSPLHF
>once|.|TRBJ1-5|TRBV11-2
TGTGCCAGCACCTTCCGGAACAGGGAGAGCAATCAGCCCCAGCATTTT
CASTFRNRESNQPQHF